The sequence of this TCR beta chain was determined in a study of T cell responses to AZD1222 COVID-19 vaccine. Whole-study results and caveats: Across the whole spike, CD4 TCRs peaked at regions 160-218 and 743-854.

This CDR3 contains 13 residues. V was clipped by 4 bases and J by 12 bases; unmatched bases: 11. Germline V gene sequence: CDR1 SGHDT, CDR2 YYEEEE. For this clone: No antigen is known for it.

TCRdb's table, derived via immunoSEQ multiplex PCR, lists solely in-frame clones and lacks some. Of over 75,000 clones in the sample, 85% to 90% were seen once. The receptor comes from an adult in good health. This chain links TRBV5-6 with TRBJ1-1; TRBD1 aligns across 8 bases. Sequences were derived from peripheral blood, sampled on day 0 of AZD1222 vaccination. CDR3 DNA sequence: TGTGCCAGCAGCCAGGGGACAGGACTGTCAACTTTCTTT. Amino acids: CASSQGTGLSTFF.